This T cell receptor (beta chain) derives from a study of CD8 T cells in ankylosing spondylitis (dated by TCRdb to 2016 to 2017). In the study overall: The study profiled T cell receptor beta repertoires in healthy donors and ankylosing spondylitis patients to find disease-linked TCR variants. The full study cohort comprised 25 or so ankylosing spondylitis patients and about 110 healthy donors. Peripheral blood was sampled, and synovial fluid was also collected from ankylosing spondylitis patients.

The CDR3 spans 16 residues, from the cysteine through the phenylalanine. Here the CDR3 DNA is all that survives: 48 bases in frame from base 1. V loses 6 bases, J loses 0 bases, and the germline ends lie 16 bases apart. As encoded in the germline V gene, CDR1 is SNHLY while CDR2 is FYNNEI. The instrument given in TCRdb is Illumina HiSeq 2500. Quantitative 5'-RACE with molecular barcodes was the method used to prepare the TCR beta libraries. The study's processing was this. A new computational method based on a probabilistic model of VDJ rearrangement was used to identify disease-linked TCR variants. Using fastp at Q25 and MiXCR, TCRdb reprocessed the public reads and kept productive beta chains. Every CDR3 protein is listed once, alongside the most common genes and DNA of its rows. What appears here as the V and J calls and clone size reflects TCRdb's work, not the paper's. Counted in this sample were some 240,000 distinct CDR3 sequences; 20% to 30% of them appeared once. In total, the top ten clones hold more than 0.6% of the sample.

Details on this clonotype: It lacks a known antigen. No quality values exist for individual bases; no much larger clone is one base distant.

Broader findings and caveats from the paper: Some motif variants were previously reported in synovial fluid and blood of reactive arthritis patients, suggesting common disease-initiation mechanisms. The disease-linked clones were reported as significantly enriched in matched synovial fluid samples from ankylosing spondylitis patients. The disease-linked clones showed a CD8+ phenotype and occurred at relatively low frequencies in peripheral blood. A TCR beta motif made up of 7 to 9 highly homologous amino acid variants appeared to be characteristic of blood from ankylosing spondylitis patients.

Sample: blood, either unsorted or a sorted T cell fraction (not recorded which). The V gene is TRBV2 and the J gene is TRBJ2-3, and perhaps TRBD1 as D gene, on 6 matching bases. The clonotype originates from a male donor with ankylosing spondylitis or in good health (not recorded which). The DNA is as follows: TGTGCCAGCAGGCTGCAGGGGTTCTCTAGCACAGATACGCAGTATTTT. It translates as CASRLQGFSSTDTQYF.